One sample yielded the 25 T cell receptor beta chains listed below, sequenced in a study of beta chain features in type 1 diabetes. Study-wide results and limits: Shorter TCRB CDR3s, moderately but significantly so, marked every one of the four CD4+ subsets in Type 1 diabetes patients.

Their antigens are not known. Expressed TCRB transcripts got sequenced, as all isolated RNA was reverse transcribed. Generated by immunoSEQ multiplex PCR, the TCRdb table keeps only in-frame clones and is missing some. The data hold under 300,000 clones, with about 23% observed a single time. Sequences were obtained from naive CD4+ T cells from blood. These receptors came from a woman aged 30 to 39 with type 1 diabetes.

The chain couples TRBV30 to TRBJ1-4; 7 bases agree with TRBD1. Germline CDR1 and CDR2: GTSNPN and SVGIG (reference sequence). The CDR3 is 14 residues long. The V and J ends lost 2 bases and 3 bases, in that order; junction bases with no gene match: 3. CDR3 sequence: CAWSLGTANEKLFF. In DNA, the CDR3 is TGTGCCTGGAGTCTGGGGACAGCTAATGAAAAACTGTTTTTT. Full variable domain (outside the CDR3, taken from reference TRBV30 and TRBJ1-4): SQTIHQWPATLVQPVGSPLSLECTVEGTSNPNLYWYRQAAGRGLQLLFYSVGIGQISSEVPQNLSASRPQDRQFILSSKKLLLSDSGFYLCAWSLGTANEKLFFGSGTQLSVL.

This clone has just a few counts. This CDR3 reads CAWSVAQSPTYGYTF. The CDR3 DNA is TGTGCCTGGAGTGTAGCACAGTCCCCCACCTATGGCTACACCTTC. The rearrangement uses TRBV30 and TRBJ1-2; D ambiguous. Between the trimmed V and J ends, which lost 0 bases and 4 bases, there was a span of 15 bases. Looked up from germline, CDR1 is GTSNPN and CDR2 is SVGIG (reference sequence). The CDR3 contains 15 residues.

The count of this clone is one. Other DNA sequences in this specimen translate into the identical CDR3. The V gene is TRBV19, the J gene TRBJ2-3; 7 nucleotides agree with TRBD1. The CDR3 spans 13 residues. Trimming at V came to 6 bases and at J to 4 bases, leaving 4 bases not matched to a gene. From germline, CDR1 is LNHDA and CDR2 SQIVND (reference sequence). This CDR3 reads CASSSGGADTQYF. The CDR3 DNA follows: TGTGCCAGTAGCTCAGGGGGTGCAGATACGCAGTATTTT.

The CDR3 region has the DNA TGTGCCAGCACTCTTAGTGGTGGCAGGGGGCTTGGCTACACCTTC. Translated: CASTLSGGRGLGYTF. The chain recombines TRBV28 with TRBJ1-2; 8 bases fit TRBD1. Germline lookup yields CDR1 MDHEN and CDR2 SYDVKM. After removal of 7 bases from V and 7 bases from J, the junction contained 14 bases not matched to a gene. The CDR3 is 15 amino acids.

This clone was seen only a few times. The chain links TRBV29-1 to TRBJ2-1, with TRBD2 identical over 10 bases. Germline V gives CDR1 SQVTM, CDR2 ANQGSEA. Trimming took 6 bases from V and 5 from J; bases not matched to a gene: 4. The CDR3 extends over 13 amino acids. The CDR3 sequence: CSVGTSVNNEQFF. The CDR3 bases are TGCAGCGTAGGGACTAGCGTTAACAATGAGCAGTTCTTC.

V usage is TRBV29-1 and J usage is TRBJ1-3, with D uncertain. V lost 2 bases, J lost 0 bases, and 8 bases lay in between. CDR3 size: 14 residues. The V gene's germline CDR1 is SQVTM and CDR2 ANQGSEA. CDR3 nucleotide sequence: TGCAGCGTTGAACACGAACTCTCTGGAAACACCATATATTTT. It encodes CSVEHELSGNTIYF.

There are a few counts of this clone. The chain employs TRBV5-4 and TRBJ2-3, with 12 bases identical to TRBD2. Germline loops: CDR1 SGHNT, CDR2 YYREEE (reference sequence). Trimming took 4 bases from V and 5 from J; bases not matched to a gene: 8. The CDR3 consists of 16 residues. CDR3 residues: CASSPPSGRVGDTQYF. CDR3 nucleotide sequence: TGTGCCAGCAGCCCTCCTAGCGGGAGGGTAGGAGATACGCAGTATTTT. Looking up the rest from reference TRBV5-4 and TRBJ2-3 gives the full variable domain: ETGVTQSPTHLIKTRGQQVTLRCSSQSGHNTVSWYQQALGQGPQFIFQYYREEENGRGNFPPRFSGLQFPNYSSELNVNALELDDSALYLCASSPPSGRVGDTQYFGPGTRLTVL.

This clone appeared a few times. The rearrangement uses TRBV10-3 and TRBJ2-6; D gene unclear. In germline, CDR1 is ENHRY, CDR2 SYGVKD. This CDR3 spans 14 amino acids. Trimming pared 5 bases from V and 4 bases from J, leaving 9 bases between. CDR3 loop: CAISLASGANVLTF. The CDR3 nucleotides are TGTGCCATCAGTCTGGCCTCCGGGGCCAACGTCCTGACTTTC.

This chain joins TRBV5-1 and TRBJ2-7; 9 bases fit TRBD1. The CDR3 contains 14 residues. The junction had 5 bases not matched to a gene; V was cut back by 4 bases and J by 3 bases. Germline V gene lookup returns CDR1 SGHRS and CDR2 YFSETQ. DNA for the CDR3: TGCGCCAGCAGCATGGGACAGGGAGGCTACGAGCAGTACTTC. The encoded protein is CASSMGQGGYEQYF. Full variable domain (outside the CDR3, taken from reference TRBV5-1 and TRBJ2-7): KAGVTQTPRYLIKTRGQQVTLSCSPISGHRSVSWYQQTPGQGLQFLFEYFSETQRNKGNFPGRFSGRQFSNSRSEMNVSTLELGDSALYLCASSMGQGGYEQYFGPGTRLTVT.

There are a few counts of this clone. This sequence joins TRBV5-1 and TRBJ2-2, with unresolved D. The CDR3 consists of 12 residues. Trimming left V 2 bases short and J 9 bases short, with 8 bases between. The V gene's germline CDR1 is SGHRS and CDR2 YFSETQ. DNA of the CDR3: TGCGCCAGCAGCTTAGACTTCAGGGAGCTGTTTTTT. It encodes CASSLDFRELFF.

The chain joins TRBV7-3 to TRBJ2-7; TRBD2 agrees at 11 bases. The germline V gene encodes CDR1 SGHTA and CDR2 FQGTGA. After removal of 5 bases from V and 5 bases from J, the junction contained 2 bases not matched to a gene. The CDR3 is 13 amino acids. The CDR3 sequence: CASSILAGDEQYF. DNA of the CDR3: TGTGCCAGCAGCATACTAGCGGGGGACGAGCAGTACTTC.

Comment on this clone: Other DNA sequences in this sample translate to the same CDR3. V gene TRBV18 combines with J gene TRBJ2-2; D perhaps matches TRBD1 (6 bases). The CDR3 loop spans 16 amino acids. The V end was cut by 1 base, the J end by 0 bases, with 9 bases between. Per the germline V gene, CDR1 is KGHSH and CDR2 is LQKENI. The CDR3 sequence is CASSPLDSTNTGELFF. The CDR3 bases are TGTGCCAGCTCACCACTGGACAGCACGAACACCGGGGAGCTGTTTTTT.

V is TRBV9 and J is TRBJ2-3, with D possibly TRBD2 on 6 matching bases. Germline CDR1 reads SGDLS; CDR2 reads YYNGEE. The ends were cut back, 0 bases at V and 4 bases at J, with 9 bases in the middle. The CDR3 has 14 amino acids. Written as DNA, the CDR3 is TGTGCCAGCAGCGTAGCACTAGCAGCAGATACGCAGTATTTT. Translated, it gives CASSVALAADTQYF.

The chain uses TRBV10-3 and TRBJ1-2; D uncertain. The CDR3 length is 14 residues. Deletions cut 8 bases from V and 6 bases from J, with 19 bases between. The germline V gene encodes CDR1 ENHRY and CDR2 SYGVKD. CDR3 loop: CAIRPGPLIDGYTF. For the CDR3, the DNA is TGTGCCATCCGTCCCGGTCCCTTGATCGATGGCTACACCTTC.

The rearrangement uses TRBV18 and TRBJ1-1; TRBD1 aligns across 9 bases. Germline loops: CDR1 KGHSH, CDR2 LQKENI. With V trimmed by 3 bases and J by 6 bases, 5 bases remained unmatched. This CDR3 comprises 14 residues. CDR3 region: CASSPGTGGPEAFF. As DNA, the CDR3 is TGTGCCAGCTCACCCGGCACAGGGGGCCCTGAAGCTTTCTTT. The whole variable domain, remainder taken from reference TRBV18 and TRBJ1-1, is NAGVMQNPRHLVRRRGQEARLRCSPMKGHSHVYWYRQLPEEGLKFMVYLQKENIIDESGMPKERFSAEFPKEGPSILRIQQVVRGDSAAYFCASSPGTGGPEAFFGQGTRLTVV.

The chain uses TRBV30 and TRBJ1-3, with D maybe TRBD1 (6 bases). Germline V CDR1 and CDR2: GTSNPN, SVGIG (reference sequence). CDR3 length equals 14 residues. Trimming shortened V by 2 bases and J by 3 bases, and 11 bases separated the two germline ends. The CDR3: CAWSTGSFGNTIYF. The DNA of the CDR3 is TGTGCCTGGAGTACAGGGTCTTTTGGAAACACCATATATTTT.

V and J are TRBV19 and TRBJ2-7; 9 nucleotides agree with TRBD1. Germline values: CDR1 LNHDA, CDR2 SQIVND (reference sequence). Trimming cost V 1 base and J 5 bases; bases outside gene matches: 6. The CDR3 is made up of 15 amino acids. CDR3 amino acids: CASSIGRDRVHEQYF. CDR3 coding DNA: TGTGCCAGTAGTATAGGACGGGACAGGGTTCACGAGCAGTACTTC.

This clone was seen a handful of times. This chain connects TRBV4-2 to TRBJ2-7; 9 positions match TRBD2. Germline CDR1 and CDR2: LGHNA and YNFKEQ. V shed 3 bases and J 6 bases; nucleotides not matched to a gene: 12. CDR3 length equals 16 residues. As DNA, the CDR3 is TGTGCCAGCAGCCATCCCGCCGTGGCTAGCGGGATCGAGCAGTACTTC. This gives the protein CASSHPAVASGIEQYF.

The V call is TRBV4-1, the J call TRBJ2-2; 7 bases line up with TRBD1. V shed 2 bases and J 7 bases; nucleotides not matched to a gene: 10. The CDR3 is made up of 16 amino acids. From germline, CDR1 is MGHRA and CDR2 YSYEKL. The CDR3 reads CASSQPGQVGGGELFF. DNA of the CDR3: TGCGCCAGCAGCCAACCCGGACAGGTCGGCGGCGGGGAGCTGTTTTTT.

The CDR3 coding sequence is TGTGCCAGTAGTAGCGGGAGGGAGTACAATGAGCAGTTCTTC. The encoded protein is CASSSGREYNEQFF. The chain recombines TRBV19 with TRBJ2-1; 9 bases match TRBD2. CDR1 LNHDA and CDR2 SQIVND come from the germline V gene (reference sequence). The CDR3 runs 14 residues. V shed 4 bases, J shed 4 bases, and the junction held 2 bases outside the gene matches.

The rearrangement links TRBV29-1 to TRBJ1-1, with TRBD1 identical over 9 bases. Germline-derived CDR1 and CDR2 are SQVTM and ANQGSEA. The CDR3 has 13 amino acids. V lost 7 bases and J lost 2; bases outside the gene matches: 5. CDR3 coding DNA: TGCAGCGGGGGGACAGGGACTAACACTGAAGCTTTCTTT. Translated, it gives CSGGTGTNTEAFF.

This clone was detected a few times. The V gene is TRBV6-5, the J gene TRBJ2-7; TRBD2 aligns across 7 bases. CDR3 length: 13 amino acids. Germline V gives CDR1 MNHEY, CDR2 SVGAGI. J was trimmed by 1 base and V by 10 bases; bases with no gene match: 7. The CDR3 coding sequence is TGTGCCACGGGCCGGGAGGTATCCTACGAGCAGTACTTC. It translates to CATGREVSYEQYF.

This clone was recorded a few times. The chain couples TRBV5-4 to TRBJ2-7; the match to TRBD2 covers 7 bases. After removal of 0 bases from V and 4 bases from J, the junction contained 7 bases not matched to a gene. CDR1 and CDR2 (germline): SGHNT, YYREEE (reference sequence). This CDR3 is 15 amino acids long. CDR3 residues: CASSLAVGGSYEQYF. The CDR3, as DNA: TGTGCCAGCAGCTTGGCCGTGGGCGGGAGTTACGAGCAGTACTTC.

This chain connects TRBV5-4 to TRBJ1-2; D unresolved. Germline V gives CDR1 SGHNT, CDR2 YYREEE (reference sequence). The CDR3 loop spans 12 amino acids. Trimming stripped 3 bases from V and 4 bases from J, with 7 bases between. The CDR3 loop reads CASSSSRYGYTF. In nucleotides, the CDR3 is TGTGCCAGCAGCTCCAGTCGCTATGGCTACACCTTC.

This clone was seen a few times. This sequence joins TRBV19 and TRBJ1-1; weak D call: TRBD1 (6 bases). V lost 6 bases, J lost 3 bases, and 14 bases lay in between. The germline V gene encodes CDR1 LNHDA and CDR2 SQIVND (reference sequence). There are 14 residues in the CDR3. CDR3 loop: CASSQQGTHTEAFF. The CDR3 DNA reads as TGTGCCAGTAGCCAACAGGGAACCCACACTGAAGCTTTCTTT.